This TCR beta chain was identified in a study of blood T cell repertoires in COVID-19. About the research overall: Spain, Italy and the United States supplied samples that represented acute and convalescent COVID-19.

Trimming removed 4 bases from V and 6 bases from J; junction bases left unmatched: 6. Per germline, CDR1 SGHRS and CDR2 YFSETQ. CDR3 length equals 14 residues. In the source study's methods: Amplification with reference gene primers provided the estimates of nucleated cell counts. Assay: immunoSEQ multiplex PCR; the TCRdb copy retains only in-frame clones and omits some. The V and J calls and clone size were taken over from that table, and D and trimming were inferred from the DNA. The sample has 200,000 to 250,000 clones; around 84% are singletons. The genes are TRBV5-1 and TRBJ2-3, with TRBD2 matching over 9 bases. Material for sequencing was peripheral blood. The receptor comes from a young man with active or convalescent COVID-19. DNA of the CDR3: TGCGCCAGCAGCCAGATAGCGGGGGCGGATACGCAGTATTTT. Its protein is CASSQIAGADTQYF.